The 26 T cell receptor beta chains below all came from one sample that was sequenced in a study of OX40 agonist ivuxolimab in advanced cancers. Assay: immunoSEQ multiplex PCR; the TCRdb copy retains only in-frame clones and omits some. The table records 31,000 or so clones, more than 75% of them present only once. The sample consisted of CD4+ or CD8+ T cells sorted from blood, taken in a trial of the OX40 agonist ivuxolimab. These receptors were obtained from an adult with an advanced solid tumor such as melanoma, head and neck, liver or kidney cancer.

Concerning this clone: The same CDR3 also results from other DNA sequences found in this sample. The gene calls are TRBV28 and TRBJ2-7; tentatively, D is TRBD1 (6 bases). Trimming removed 3 bases from V and 6 bases from J, with 9 bases in between. The CDR3 runs 12 residues. Germline V gene sequence: CDR1 MDHEN, CDR2 SYDVKM. CDR3 nucleotides: TGTGCCAGCAGTTTGAGGGGGAGCGAGCAGTACTTC. As protein: CASSLRGSEQYF.

This rearrangement joins TRBV11-2 to TRBJ1-2; 9 bases are shared with TRBD1. This CDR3 has 13 residues. From germline, CDR1 is SGHAT and CDR2 FQNNGV. J was trimmed by 8 bases and V by 4 bases; bases with no gene match: 5. CDR3 sequence: CASSSTGGAGYTF. CDR3 DNA: TGTGCCAGCAGCTCCACAGGGGGCGCAGGCTACACCTTC. The variable domain in full, with the rest retrieved from reference TRBV11-2 and TRBJ1-2, is EAGVAQSPRYKIIEKRQSVAFWCNPISGHATLYWYQQILGQGPKLLIQFQNNGVVDDSQLPKDRFSAERLKGVDSTLKIQPAKLEDSAVYLCASSSTGGAGYTFGSGTRLTVV.

The chain carries TRBV2 and TRBJ2-1, with D perhaps TRBD1 or TRBD2 (5 bases each). From germline, CDR1 is SNHLY and CDR2 FYNNEI. V gave up 6 bases and J gave up 5 bases, with 11 bases separating them. CDR3 length equals 13 residues. The CDR3 sequence: CASRAGRDNEQFF. Here the CDR3 DNA reads TGTGCCAGCAGGGCGGGCAGGGACAATGAGCAGTTCTTC.

The gene calls are TRBV7-9 and TRBJ2-2; D might be TRBD1 (6 bases). From germline, CDR1 is SEHNR and CDR2 FQNEAQ (reference sequence). V shed 5 bases and J shed 9 bases, with 22 bases lying between them. The CDR3 sequence is 16 residues long. DNA of the CDR3: TGTGCCAGCAGCGGGACCACAGGGTATTTGGCCCGGGAGCTGTTTTTT. This sequence encodes CASSGTTGYLARELFF. The whole variable domain, filled in from reference TRBV7-9 and TRBJ2-2, reads DTGVSQNPRHKITKRGQNVTFRCDPISEHNRLYWYRQTLGQGPEFLTYFQNEAQLEKSRLLSDRFSAERPKGSFSTLEIQRTEQGDSAMYLCASSGTTGYLARELFFGEGSRLTVL.

V gene TRBV27 combines with J gene TRBJ2-7; D is perhaps TRBD1 (5 bases). Germline V CDR1 and CDR2: MNHEY, SMNVEV (reference sequence). The length of the CDR3 is 12 residues. Trimming took 6 bases from V and 12 from J, leaving 18 bases between them. In DNA, the CDR3 is TGTGCCAGCAGCCTACCCTCGTTGGGGCTGTACTTC. It encodes CASSLPSLGLYF.

V and J are TRBV11-2 and TRBJ1-1; the D is unclear. The CDR3 sequence is 12 residues long. V was clipped by 5 bases and J by 3 bases, with 7 bases between them. In germline, CDR1 is SGHAT, CDR2 FQNNGV. As DNA, the CDR3 is TGTGCCAGCAGCGACATCGACACTGAAGCTTTCTTT. Translated, it gives CASSDIDTEAFF. The full variable domain, with the rest looked up from reference TRBV11-2 and TRBJ1-1, is EAGVAQSPRYKIIEKRQSVAFWCNPISGHATLYWYQQILGQGPKLLIQFQNNGVVDDSQLPKDRFSAERLKGVDSTLKIQPAKLEDSAVYLCASSDIDTEAFFGQGTRLTVV.

DNA for the CDR3: TGTGCCAGCGGATCGGGGGGGGCGATTACCGGGGAGCTGTTTTTT. Translating gives CASGSGGAITGELFF. V usage is TRBV6-5 and J usage is TRBJ2-2, with 8 bases matching TRBD2. This CDR3 has 15 amino acids. V lost 8 bases, J lost 5 bases, and 10 bases stayed unmatched. CDR1 MNHEY and CDR2 SVGAGI come from the germline V gene.

The rearrangement uses TRBV9 and TRBJ2-1, with TRBD2 matching 8 bases. V dropped 5 bases and J dropped 4; count of bases not matched to a gene: 8. The CDR3 spans 15 residues. CDR1 SGDLS and CDR2 YYNGEE come from the germline V gene. CDR3 residues: CASSLGRESYNEQFF. The CDR3 DNA reads TGTGCCAGCAGTCTCGGGAGGGAGTCGTACAATGAGCAGTTCTTC.

V and J are TRBV15 and TRBJ1-6, with D uncertain. In germline, CDR1 is LNHNV, CDR2 YYDKDF (reference sequence). Trimming removed 3 bases from V and 8 bases from J, with 14 bases in between. The CDR3 sequence is 15 residues long. CDR3 amino acids: CATSSREFGDSPLHF. The CDR3 coding sequence is TGTGCCACCAGCAGTCGAGAATTTGGGGATTCACCCCTCCACTTT.

This chain links TRBV20-1 with TRBJ1-2, with D uncertain. V was trimmed by 6 bases and J by 4 bases, leaving 3 bases between them. Germline loops: CDR1 DFQATT, CDR2 SNEGSKA (reference sequence). The CDR3 has 9 residues. CDR3 sequence (DNA): TGCAGTGCCCCCTATGGCTACACCTTC. Its translation: CSAPYGYTF.

The chain is built from TRBV2 and TRBJ1-5, with D perhaps TRBD1 (5 bases). The CDR3 loop spans 13 amino acids. Germline V gene sequence: CDR1 SNHLY, CDR2 FYNNEI. The chain's CDR3 is CACKGHSNQPQHF. For the CDR3, the DNA is TGTGCGTGTAAGGGGCATAGCAATCAGCCCCAGCATTTT.

The chain recombines TRBV4-1 with TRBJ2-3; D may be TRBD1 (6 bases). The V end was cut by 0 bases, the J end by 0 bases, with 10 bases between. This CDR3 has 16 amino acids. The germline V gene encodes CDR1 MGHRA and CDR2 YSYEKL. The CDR3 nucleotides read TGCGCCAGCAGCCAAGAGTCGCAGGGGAGCACAGATACGCAGTATTTT. It encodes CASSQESQGSTDTQYF.

The V and J genes are TRBV9 and TRBJ2-1; a possible D gene is TRBD2 (7 bases). V was pared by 0 bases and J by 5 bases, with 12 bases between. The CDR3 loop spans 15 amino acids. Germline CDR1 reads SGDLS; CDR2 reads YYNGEE. The CDR3 DNA sequence: TGTGCCAGCAGCGTAGGTCGGGGGGCCGACAATGAGCAGTTCTTC. This translates into CASSVGRGADNEQFF.

The V gene is TRBV7-9, the J gene TRBJ2-3; D gene unclear. Trimming left V 7 bases short and J 3 bases short, with 11 bases between. The CDR3 is 13 amino acids. Germline CDR1 reads SEHNR; CDR2 reads FQNEAQ (reference sequence). The CDR3 DNA is TGTGCCAGCAACCCCGCCTGGACAGATACGCAGTATTTT. Its translation is CASNPAWTDTQYF.

The rearrangement joins TRBV15 to TRBJ1-1; 10 positions agree with TRBD1. Unmatched junction bases numbered 7, after V lost 1 base and J lost 8 bases. The CDR3 is 15 amino acids. CDR1 and CDR2 from the germline V gene are LNHNV and YYDKDF (reference sequence). The CDR3 is CATSRAGGQGIEAFF. The DNA for the CDR3 is TGTGCCACCAGCAGAGCTGGGGGACAGGGGATCGAAGCTTTCTTT. The variable domain in full, completed from reference TRBV15 and TRBJ1-1, reads DAMVIQNPRYQVTQFGKPVTLSCSQTLNHNVMYWYQQKSSQAPKLLFHYYDKDFNNEADTPDNFQSRRPNTSFCFLDIRSPGLGDTAMYLCATSRAGGQGIEAFFGQGTRLTVV.

This clone appeared a single time. The chain joins TRBV2 to TRBJ1-6; tentative D call: TRBD1 (5 bases). Between the trimmed V and J ends, which lost 3 bases and 7 bases, there was a span of 13 bases. The germline gives CDR1 SNHLY, CDR2 FYNNEI. This CDR3 is built from 15 residues. The CDR3 sequence: CASSDFWGNNSPLHF. DNA of the CDR3: TGTGCCAGCAGTGACTTTTGGGGGAACAATTCACCCCTCCACTTT.

The V and J genes are TRBV2 and TRBJ1-6; no firm D call. Per germline, CDR1 SNHLY and CDR2 FYNNEI. Trimming stripped 5 bases from V and 7 bases from J, with 12 bases between. This CDR3 region has 14 residues. The CDR3 reads CASSLNPSNSPLHF. As DNA, the CDR3 is TGTGCCAGCAGTCTTAACCCCAGCAATTCACCCCTCCACTTT.

This clone came up once. The V call is TRBV28, the J call TRBJ2-7, with D possibly being TRBD2 (6 bases). Germline V gene data show CDR1 as MDHEN and CDR2 as SYDVKM. This CDR3 has 14 amino acids. Trimming stripped 3 bases from V and 3 bases from J, with 12 bases between. The CDR3 region is CASSLGGLDYEQYF. The CDR3 DNA sequence: TGTGCCAGCAGTTTGGGGGGACTCGACTACGAGCAGTACTTC. Full variable domain (remainder filled in from reference TRBV28 and TRBJ2-7): DVKVTQSSRYLVKRTGEKVFLECVQDMDHENMFWYRQDPGLGLRLIYFSYDVKMKEKGDIPEGYSVSREKKERFSLILESASTNQTSMYLCASSLGGLDYEQYFGPGTRLTVT.

The chain uses TRBV27 and TRBJ1-1; the D gene is possibly TRBD1 (6 bases). Germline V gene sequence: CDR1 MNHEY, CDR2 SMNVEV (reference sequence). Trimming left V 5 bases short and J 4 bases short, with 14 bases between. The CDR3 totals 14 residues. The CDR3 is CASSLRGWGTEAFF. The CDR3 nucleotides are TGTGCCAGCAGTCTCAGGGGATGGGGCACTGAAGCTTTCTTT.

The chain employs TRBV27 and TRBJ2-7; weak D call: TRBD1 (5 bases). The CDR3 runs to 14 residues. Per the germline V gene, CDR1 is MNHEY and CDR2 is SMNVEV (reference sequence). The V end was cut by 6 bases, the J end by 3 bases, with 15 bases between. CDR3 residues: CASSFSDTNYEQYF. For the CDR3, the DNA is TGTGCCAGCAGCTTTTCGGACACCAACTACGAGCAGTACTTC.

V and J are TRBV19 and TRBJ2-7, with 9 bases fitting TRBD1. Germline assignment: CDR1 LNHDA and CDR2 SQIVND (reference sequence). CDR3 length equals 16 residues. Trimming at V came to 5 bases and at J to 3 bases, leaving 11 bases not matched to a gene. The CDR3 spells CASSPWVQGAGYEQYF. The DNA of the CDR3 is TGTGCCAGTAGTCCCTGGGTACAGGGGGCGGGCTACGAGCAGTACTTC.

The chain joins TRBV7-2 to TRBJ2-7; D gene uncertain. Trimming pared 7 bases from V and 3 bases from J, leaving 19 bases between. This CDR3 is built from 15 residues. Germline CDR1 SGHTA, CDR2 FQGNSA. In nucleotides, the CDR3 is TGTGCCAGCACCGGCCCCGGAATGGCCTACTACGAGCAGTACTTC. It codes for CASTGPGMAYYEQYF.

This chain links TRBV11-2 with TRBJ1-3; D perhaps matches TRBD1 (6 bases). V shed 3 bases and J shed 4 bases, with 13 bases lying between them. The CDR3 is 15 amino acids. Looked up from germline, CDR1 is SGHAT and CDR2 is FQNNGV. The CDR3 nucleotides read TGTGCCAGCAGCTTGGCGAGGGGGTCAGGAAACACCATATATTTT. It specifies CASSLARGSGNTIYF.

The genes are TRBV5-1 and TRBJ2-2; D remains unclear. CDR1 and CDR2 (germline): SGHRS, YFSETQ. V dropped 1 base and J dropped 4 bases, with 11 bases sitting between them. The CDR3 contains 15 residues. The CDR3 region is CASSLLDVSTGELFF. CDR3 bases: TGCGCCAGCAGCTTGCTAGACGTCAGCACCGGGGAGCTGTTTTTT.

This clone was seen just once. The chain is built from TRBV6-5 and TRBJ1-2, with 10 nucleotides matching TRBD1. The CDR3 has 15 amino acids. The V and J ends lost 6 bases and 5 bases, in that order; junction bases with no gene match: 9. Germline V gives CDR1 MNHEY, CDR2 SVGAGI. This chain's CDR3 is CASRDRGILHYGYTF. The DNA for the CDR3 is TGTGCCAGCAGGGACAGGGGGATTTTACATTATGGCTACACCTTC.

The CDR3 reads CSVDVRPGSSAGQYF. The CDR3 DNA is TGCAGCGTTGACGTGCGGCCGGGATCCTCCGCGGGGCAGTACTTC. This chain uses TRBV29-1 with TRBJ2-7; maybe TRBD2 (5 bases). Deletions cut 3 bases from V and 9 bases from J, with 24 bases between. The length of the CDR3 is 15 residues. Germline CDR1 is SQVTM and CDR2 is ANQGSEA.